A selection of T cell receptor beta chains follows, all from one sample in a study of blood T cell repertoires in COVID-19. This table comes from immunoSEQ multiplex PCR, and its TCRdb copy is limited to in-frame clones, with some not included. The data contain around 290,000 clones, less than 90% of them singletons. Input material: peripheral blood. These receptors originate from a woman between 65 and 79 years old with COVID-19, enrolled during active disease. Each CDR3 is given with its conserved first and last residue. A D gene is named only where the DNA matches it firmly. Size is omitted from some rows. Given values are once, few, many or a class for expanded clones.

cdr3_nt cdr3_aa clone_size j_call d_call v_call
TGTGCCAGCAGCCTGTGGACTACAAGATACCAAGAGACCCAGTACTTC CASSLWTTRYQETQYF - TRBJ2-5 - TRBV11-2
TGTGCCAGCAGCCACGGGACAGGGGATCAGCCCCAGCATTTT CASSHGTGDQPQHF - TRBJ1-5 TRBD1 TRBV3-1/TRBV3-2
TGTGCCAGCAGTTCTACTAGCGATACGCAGTATTTT CASSSTSDTQYF - TRBJ2-3 - TRBV5-4
TGCGCCAGCAGCCCGCTGACAGGGGGCGGAAACACCATATATTTT CASSPLTGGGNTIYF - TRBJ1-3 TRBD1 TRBV5-1
TGCGCCAGCAGCCCATGGACAGGGTCGAATCAGCCCCAGCATTTT CASSPWTGSNQPQHF - TRBJ1-5 TRBD1 TRBV5-1
TGCGCCAGCAGCTTACCGGGACAGAACACTGAAGCTTTCTTT CASSLPGQNTEAFF few TRBJ1-1 - TRBV5-1
TGTGCCAGCAGCGTAGGAAGTAGCTCCTACAATGAGCAGTTCTTC CASSVGSSSYNEQFF - TRBJ2-1 - TRBV9
TGTGCCAGCAGCTTAGGTCAGGGTGAGGGGGCCCAGTACTTC CASSLGQGEGAQYF - TRBJ2-5 - TRBV7-2
TGTGCCAGCAGCCTACAGGGGAACACCGGGGAGCTGTTTTTT CASSLQGNTGELFF - TRBJ2-2 - TRBV9
TGTGCCAGCAGCTTAGTAGGGCAGGGAGGAGGCTACACCTTC CASSLVGQGGGYTF - TRBJ1-2 - TRBV7-2
TGTGCCAGCAGCCAGACAGGGGTCTCCTACGAGCAGTACTTC CASSQTGVSYEQYF - TRBJ2-7 TRBD1 TRBV3-1/TRBV3-2
TGTGCCAGCAGGTACACCGGGGTCAACACTGAAGCTTTCTTT CASRYTGVNTEAFF - TRBJ1-1 - TRBV27
TGTGCCAGCTCAAGCGGGGGGAGCTCCTACAATGAGCAGTTCTTC CASSSGGSSYNEQFF - TRBJ2-1 TRBD2 TRBV18
TGTGCCAGCAGCCCAGGGGGCGGCTGGGATGGCTACACCTTC CASSPGGGWDGYTF - TRBJ1-2 TRBD1 TRBV9
TGTGCCAGCAGTGAAGCACCGGGGTACACCTTC CASSEAPGYTF once TRBJ1-2 - TRBV2
TGCAGCGTTGGGCAGGGATGGACTGAAGCTTTCTTT CSVGQGWTEAFF once TRBJ1-1 - TRBV29-1
TGTGCCAGCTCACCAGCCTTCGCGGGCGGGGAGCTGTTTTTT CASSPAFAGGELFF - TRBJ2-2 - TRBV18
TGTGCCAGCAGCTCTGGCCCTGGGGGGGGAGATACGCAGTATTTT CASSSGPGGGDTQYF once TRBJ2-3 TRBD2 TRBV7-8
TGTGCCAGCAGCTCTAGCGGGCGACCCTACGAGCAGTACTTC CASSSSGRPYEQYF - TRBJ2-7 TRBD2 TRBV6-6
TGTGCCACCAGTGGAGGGGGACAGGGGGCGGACTATGGCTACACCTTC CATSGGGQGADYGYTF - TRBJ1-2 TRBD1 TRBV24-1
TGTGCCAGTAGTAGCTTAAAGGGCAGGGGAGATCAGCCCCAGCATTTT CASSSLKGRGDQPQHF - TRBJ1-5 - TRBV19
TGCGCCAGCAGCCAAAGGGGGCAGGGAGGAAAACTGTTTTTT CASSQRGQGGKLFF - TRBJ1-4 TRBD1 TRBV4-3
TGTGCCAGCAGCCAACAGAGGGGGATCTCTGGGGCCAACGTCCTGACTTTC CASSQQRGISGANVLTF - TRBJ2-6 - TRBV3-1/TRBV3-2
TGTGCCAGCAGCCATTGGACTAGCGGCTATCTTACCAATGAGCAGTTCTTC CASSHWTSGYLTNEQFF - TRBJ2-1 TRBD2 TRBV27
TGTGCCAGTAGTATATCCCAGGCAGGGGGTTTTTCAGAGACCCAGTACTTC CASSISQAGGFSETQYF - TRBJ2-5 TRBD1 TRBV19
TGTGCCAGCAGTTTGCCTAGTAATGAGCAGTTCTTC CASSLPSNEQFF once TRBJ2-1 - TRBV12-3/TRBV12-4
TGTGCCAGCTCACCCCCTAACAGGGGGCAAGGAGACATTCAGTACTTC CASSPPNRGQGDIQYF few TRBJ2-4 TRBD1 TRBV18
TGTGCCAGCAGGAACGGACAGATGAACACTGAAGCTTTCTTT CASRNGQMNTEAFF - TRBJ1-1 - TRBV27
TGTGCCAGTAGTATCTCCGGGTTCGGAAACACCATATATTTT CASSISGFGNTIYF - TRBJ1-3 - TRBV19
TGTGCCAGCAGCGGGACTTCGCAGTATTTT CASSGTSQYF - TRBJ2-3 - TRBV3-1/TRBV3-2
TGTGCCAGCAGCCCCCGGACTAGCGGGGGATTTTACAATGAGCAGTTCTTC CASSPRTSGGFYNEQFF - TRBJ2-1 TRBD2 TRBV13
TGCAGCGTTGAGGACAGGGAGGGCGAGCAGTACTTC CSVEDREGEQYF - TRBJ2-7 - TRBV29-1
TGTGCCAGTAACGCCAGGGGATATAACACTGAAGCTTTCTTT CASNARGYNTEAFF once TRBJ1-1 - TRBV7-2
TGTGCCAGTAGTCTGGGGCATAACACCGGGGAGCTGTTTTTT CASSLGHNTGELFF - TRBJ2-2 - TRBV19
TGTGCCAGCAGTCTCCCCGGGGGGGATCAGCCCCAGCATTTT CASSLPGGDQPQHF - TRBJ1-5 - TRBV6-6
TGTGCCAGCAGTTACTCGTGGCTTAAAGAGACCCAGTACTTC CASSYSWLKETQYF - TRBJ2-5 - TRBV6-6
TGTGCCAGCACCCGGACTATATTTGAAGCTTTCTTT CASTRTIFEAFF - TRBJ1-1 - TRBV6-5
TGTGCCAGCAGCGCCACAGGGTCAGGGCAAGAGACCCAGTACTTC CASSATGSGQETQYF - TRBJ2-5 - TRBV5-4
TGCAGCGTTGAAAAGGACGGGACAGGGGACTACGAGCAGTACTTC CSVEKDGTGDYEQYF - TRBJ2-7 TRBD1 TRBV29-1
TGTGCCAGCTCTCCCGGTTTATCAGGCGAGCAGTACTTC CASSPGLSGEQYF - TRBJ2-7 - TRBV18